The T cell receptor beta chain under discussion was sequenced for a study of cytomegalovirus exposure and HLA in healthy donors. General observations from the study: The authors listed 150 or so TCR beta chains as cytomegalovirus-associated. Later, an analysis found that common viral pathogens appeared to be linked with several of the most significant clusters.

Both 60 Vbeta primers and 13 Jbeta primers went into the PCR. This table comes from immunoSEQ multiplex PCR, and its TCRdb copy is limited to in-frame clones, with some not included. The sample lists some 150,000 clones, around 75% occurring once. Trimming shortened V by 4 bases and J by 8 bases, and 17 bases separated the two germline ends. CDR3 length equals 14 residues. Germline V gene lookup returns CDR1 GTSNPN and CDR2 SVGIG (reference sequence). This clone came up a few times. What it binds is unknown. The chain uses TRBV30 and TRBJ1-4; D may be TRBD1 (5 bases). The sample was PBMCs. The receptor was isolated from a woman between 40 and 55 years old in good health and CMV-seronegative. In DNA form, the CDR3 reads TGTGCCTGGACACTCAGGGTATTTGGGGAAAAACTGTTTTTT. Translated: CAWTLRVFGEKLFF.